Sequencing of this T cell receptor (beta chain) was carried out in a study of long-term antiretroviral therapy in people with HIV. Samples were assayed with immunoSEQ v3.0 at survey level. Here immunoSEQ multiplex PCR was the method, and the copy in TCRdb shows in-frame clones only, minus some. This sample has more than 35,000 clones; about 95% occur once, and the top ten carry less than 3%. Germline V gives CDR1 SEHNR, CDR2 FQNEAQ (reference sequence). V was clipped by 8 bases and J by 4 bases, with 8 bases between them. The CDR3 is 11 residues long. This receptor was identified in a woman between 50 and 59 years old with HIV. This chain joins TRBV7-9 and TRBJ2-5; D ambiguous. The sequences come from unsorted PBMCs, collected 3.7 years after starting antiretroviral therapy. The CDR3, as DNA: TGTGCCAGCCCGGGCCGAGAGACCCAGTACTTC. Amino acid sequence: CASPGRETQYF. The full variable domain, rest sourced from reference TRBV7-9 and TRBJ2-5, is DTGVSQNPRHKITKRGQNVTFRCDPISEHNRLYWYRQTLGQGPEFLTYFQNEAQLEKSRLLSDRFSAERPKGSFSTLEIQRTEQGDSAMYLCASPGRETQYFGPGTRLLVL.